This TCR beta chain stems from a study of T-cell reconstitution after alpha-beta-depleted transplantation in children. The CDR3 has 16 residues. From germline, CDR1 is SQVTM and CDR2 ANQGSEA. V gave up 4 bases and J gave up 0 bases, with 13 bases separating them. It was with unique molecular identifiers that the TCRbeta library was prepared. TCRdb used MiXCR to reprocess the PCR reads, holding one entry per CDR3 protein. The data contain about 610,000 distinct CDR3 sequences, under 12% of them singletons. This receptor was obtained from a human donor who donated a stem cell graft to a child with acute myeloid leukemia. The sequences come from PBMCs from the stem cell graft donor, collected from the stem cell graft. The genes are TRBV29-1 and TRBJ2-6; D not certain. CDR3 nucleotide sequence: TGCAGCGTTGCCGGGTGGAGTGACTCTGGGGCCAACGTCCTGACTTTC. This encodes CSVAGWSDSGANVLTF.